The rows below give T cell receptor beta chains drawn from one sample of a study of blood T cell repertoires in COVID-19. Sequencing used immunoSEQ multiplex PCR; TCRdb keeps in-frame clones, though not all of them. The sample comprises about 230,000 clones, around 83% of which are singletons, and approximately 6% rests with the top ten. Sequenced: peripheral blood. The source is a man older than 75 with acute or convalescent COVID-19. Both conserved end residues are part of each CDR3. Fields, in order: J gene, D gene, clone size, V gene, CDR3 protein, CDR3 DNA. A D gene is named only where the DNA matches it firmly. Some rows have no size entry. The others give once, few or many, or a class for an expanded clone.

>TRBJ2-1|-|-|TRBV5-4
CASAGEVRRGAGQFF
TGTGCCAGCGCCGGTGAGGTTCGCCGGGGAGCGGGGCAGTTCTTC
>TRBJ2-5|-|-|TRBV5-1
CASSLSRGVETQYF
TGCGCCAGCAGCCTTTCCCGCGGGGTAGAGACCCAGTACTTC
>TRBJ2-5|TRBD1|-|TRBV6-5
CASSPLRGTETQYF
TGTGCCAGCAGTCCGCTCAGGGGGACGGAGACCCAGTACTTC
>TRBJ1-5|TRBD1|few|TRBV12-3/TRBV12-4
CASRRTGGQPQHF
TGTGCCAGCAGGCGGACAGGGGGCCAGCCCCAGCATTTT
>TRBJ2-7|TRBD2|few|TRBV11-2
CASSLNPLAGDEQYF
TGTGCCAGCAGCTTAAACCCCCTAGCGGGAGACGAGCAGTACTTC
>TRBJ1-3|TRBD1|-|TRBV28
CASTAGQGAGNTIYF
TGTGCCAGCACTGCGGGACAGGGGGCTGGAAACACCATATATTTT
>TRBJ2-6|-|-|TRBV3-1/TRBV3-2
CASSLSGTTGANVLTF
TGTGCCAGCAGTCTATCCGGGACAACTGGGGCCAACGTCCTGACTTTC
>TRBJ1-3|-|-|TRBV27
CASSFQFGNTIYF
TGTGCCAGCAGTTTTCAGTTTGGAAACACCATATATTTT
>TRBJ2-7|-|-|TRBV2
CASSAYSEQYF
TGTGCCAGCAGTGCATATAGCGAGCAGTACTTC
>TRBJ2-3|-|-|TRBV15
CATSRGLTVATDTQYF
TGTGCCACCAGCAGGGGACTCACCGTGGCCACAGATACGCAGTATTTT
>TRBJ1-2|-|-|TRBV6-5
CASSYSNGEQFF
TGTGCCAGCAGTTACTCGAACGGGGAGCAATTCTTC
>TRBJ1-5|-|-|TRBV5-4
CASSLAGNQPQHF
TGTGCCAGCAGCTTGGCTGGCAATCAGCCCCAGCATTTT
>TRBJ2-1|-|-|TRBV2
CASSELPGDEQFF
TGTGCCAGCAGTGAACTCCCCGGGGATGAGCAGTTCTTC
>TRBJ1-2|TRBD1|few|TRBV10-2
CAAGGKEGYTF
TGCGCCGCAGGGGGAAAGGAGGGCTACACCTTC
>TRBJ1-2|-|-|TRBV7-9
CASSFESPVYGYTF
TGTGCCAGCAGCTTTGAGTCCCCTGTATACGGCTACACCTTC
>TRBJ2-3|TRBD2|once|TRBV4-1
CASSQLGGGARDTQYF
TGCGCCAGCAGCCAACTTGGCGGGGGGGCGAGAGATACGCAGTATTTT
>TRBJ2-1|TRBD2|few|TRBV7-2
CASSPRTSGYNEQFF
TGTGCCAGCAGCCCCCGGACTAGCGGATACAATGAGCAGTTCTTC
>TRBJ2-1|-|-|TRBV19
CASSSGGPLYNEQFF
TGTGCCAGTAGTTCCGGTGGGCCCCTTTACAATGAGCAGTTCTTC
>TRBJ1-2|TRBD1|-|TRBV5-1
CASSLTGGNYGYTF
TGCGCCAGCAGCTTGACAGGGGGAAACTATGGCTACACCTTC
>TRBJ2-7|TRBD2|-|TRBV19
CASSITSGRGYEQYF
TGTGCCAGTAGTATAACTAGCGGGAGAGGGTACGAGCAGTACTTC
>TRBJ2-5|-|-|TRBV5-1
CASSSAGRQETQYF
TGCGCCAGCAGCTCTGCAGGGCGGCAAGAGACCCAGTACTTC
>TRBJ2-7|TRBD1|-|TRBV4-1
CASSQESPGQGLYEQYF
TGCGCCAGCAGCCAAGAATCGCCGGGACAGGGCCTCTACGAGCAGTACTTC
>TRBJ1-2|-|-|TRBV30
CAWTLTDQYGYTF
TGTGCCTGGACCCTGACAGACCAATATGGCTACACCTTC
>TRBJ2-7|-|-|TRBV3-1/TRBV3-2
CASSLLRGGLSSYEQYF
TGTGCCAGCAGCCTCCTCAGAGGCGGACTTTCATCCTACGAGCAGTACTTC
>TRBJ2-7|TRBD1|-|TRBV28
CASRRQGIWDEQYF
TGTGCCAGCAGACGACAGGGGATTTGGGACGAGCAGTACTTC
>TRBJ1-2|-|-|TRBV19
CASRGTGTNYGYTF
TGTGCCAGTAGGGGTACAGGTACTAACTATGGCTACACCTTC
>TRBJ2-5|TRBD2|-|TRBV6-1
CASSDKRGDPETQYF
TGTGCCAGCAGTGATAAGCGGGGGGATCCAGAGACCCAGTACTTC
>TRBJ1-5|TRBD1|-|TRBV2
CASRGQVNQPQHF
TGTGCCAGCCGAGGACAGGTCAATCAGCCCCAGCATTTT
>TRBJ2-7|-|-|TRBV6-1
CASSEGQNYEQYF
TGTGCCAGCAGTGAGGGACAAAACTACGAGCAGTACTTC
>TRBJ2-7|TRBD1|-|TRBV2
CASGEGAKYEQYF
TGTGCCAGCGGTGAGGGGGCGAAGTACGAGCAGTACTTC
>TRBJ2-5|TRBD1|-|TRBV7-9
CASSLWTGQETQYF
TGTGCCAGCAGCCTCTGGACAGGCCAAGAGACCCAGTACTTC
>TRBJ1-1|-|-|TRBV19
CASTLDTPNTEAFF
TGTGCCAGTACCTTAGATACTCCAAACACTGAAGCTTTCTTT
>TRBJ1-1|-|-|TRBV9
CASSARQGAEAFF
TGTGCCAGCAGCGCCAGGCAGGGCGCTGAAGCTTTCTTT
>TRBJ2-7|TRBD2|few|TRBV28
CASTNPGGGSYEQYF
TGTGCCAGCACCAACCCGGGAGGGGGTTCGTACGAGCAGTACTTC
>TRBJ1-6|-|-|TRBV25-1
CASSDPYNSPLHF
TGTGCCAGCAGTGACCCGTATAATTCACCCCTCCACTTT